This TCR beta chain was recovered during a study of T cells in Graves' hyperthyroidism and ophthalmopathy. Study-wide findings and caveats: Stable hyperthyroidism was told apart from ophthalmopathy by a model built on 13 V-J features.

Amplified TCR beta CDR3 regions derived from RNA transcripts. The HTBI set primed first-round TCR CDR3 RT-PCR. MiXCR, applied by TCRdb to the multiplex PCR reads, yields one record per CDR3 protein. The sample lists more than 500,000 distinct CDR3 sequences; 16% were seen once. As regards this clonotype: Its antigen is not identified.

The sequencing sample was made of blood. The receptor comes from a woman aged 25 to 39 with Graves' ophthalmopathy.

The DNA for the CDR3 is TGTGCCAGCAGTCCGTCGATTGATACGCAGTATTTT. This codes for CASSPSIDTQYF. The chain employs TRBV28 and TRBJ2-3; D gene ambiguous. The CDR3 totals 12 residues. Germline V gene lookup returns CDR1 MDHEN and CDR2 SYDVKM. Trimming took off 5 bases at V and 6 bases at J, with 9 bases between the two ends.